Sequencing of this T cell receptor beta chain was carried out in a study of T cell responses to AZD1222 COVID-19 vaccine. The study, taken as a whole, reports: Baseline testing showed seropositivity in only 6 or 7 AZD1222 recipients. Among the donors, most were white British and more were female, and clonal diversity was possibly underestimated. After two AZD1222 doses, spike-specific TCR breadth and depth rose versus day 0.

As to this clone: The antigen is unknown.

Germline assignment: CDR1 SGHRS and CDR2 YFSETQ. The V gene lost 3 bases and the J gene lost 5 bases, with 11 bases spanning the gap. The CDR3 sequence is 13 residues long. The method was immunoSEQ multiplex PCR; TCRdb's version includes in-frame clones alone and lacks a portion of them. The sample holds about 81,000 clones, 85% to 95% seen once. Sequenced here: peripheral blood, sampled 28 days after the second AZD1222 dose. The source of this sequence is an adult who received the AZD1222 COVID-19 vaccine. The V call is TRBV5-1, the J call TRBJ1-1, with a possible D match to TRBD1 (5 bases). Here the CDR3 reads CASSYGTATEAFF. CDR3 bases: TGCGCCAGCAGCTACGGGACTGCGACTGAAGCTTTCTTT.